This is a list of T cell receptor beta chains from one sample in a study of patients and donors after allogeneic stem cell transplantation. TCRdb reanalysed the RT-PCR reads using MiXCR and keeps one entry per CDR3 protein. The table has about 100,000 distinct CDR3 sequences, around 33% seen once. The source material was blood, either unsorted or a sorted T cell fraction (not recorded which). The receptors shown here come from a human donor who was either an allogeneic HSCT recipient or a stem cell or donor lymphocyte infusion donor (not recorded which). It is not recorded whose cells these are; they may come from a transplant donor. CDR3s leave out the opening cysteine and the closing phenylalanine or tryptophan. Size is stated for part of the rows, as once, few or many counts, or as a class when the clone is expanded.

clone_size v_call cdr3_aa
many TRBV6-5 ASSLNGGTAYGYT
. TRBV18 ASSTEQWQPQH
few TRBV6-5 ASRPGQYASYT
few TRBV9 ASSPRLLRNEQF
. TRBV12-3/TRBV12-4 ASKGPSGNEQY
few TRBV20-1 SAKVPGTDYGYT
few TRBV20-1 SASARGSSYEQY
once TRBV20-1 SARAPGLASYNEQF
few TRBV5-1 ASSLDMRSSGNTIY
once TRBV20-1 SARVLAGVRYEQY
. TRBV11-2 ASSSGTRGSYNEQF
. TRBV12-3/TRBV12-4 ASSSAGPRRHYGYT
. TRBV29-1 SVVRGRATDTQY
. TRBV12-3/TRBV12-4 ASRRQGANNEQF
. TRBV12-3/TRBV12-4 ASSLFPPELTEKLF
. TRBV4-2 ASSLAWTSRIQETQY
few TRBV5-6 ASSLEDRAFEAF
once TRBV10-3 AIRKSTGMNTEAF
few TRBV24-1 ATGDTTDTQY
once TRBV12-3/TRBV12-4 ASSFSAGPQPQH
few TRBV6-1 ASSEAQPQH
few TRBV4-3 ASSQDPGLGYGYT
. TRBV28 ASSWGLAGRSYNEQF
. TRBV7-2 ASGPSGRPNEQF
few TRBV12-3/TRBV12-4 ASSRTGGLNTEAF
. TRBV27 ASSLVRGVGQPQH
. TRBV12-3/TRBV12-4 ASSHSGRNGGELF
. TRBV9 ASSVGLETGELF
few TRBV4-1 ASSQDKRTAFYEQY
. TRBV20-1 SARGRETNEQF
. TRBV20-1 SARVNEQF
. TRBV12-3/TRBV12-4 ASNRDLGNTEAF
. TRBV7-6 ASSFRGERQTQY
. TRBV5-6 ASSFGTGKTQY
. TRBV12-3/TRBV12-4 ASSLRAEYQPQH
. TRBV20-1 SADRGFTGELF
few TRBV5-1 ASSLPQGGGNTEAF
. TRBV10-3 AIRKGGSTDTQY
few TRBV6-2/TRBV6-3 ASSADWNTEAF
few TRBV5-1 ASSLRWQGSEAF
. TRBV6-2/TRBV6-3 ASRRQGNYEQY
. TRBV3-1 ASSPRPQETQY
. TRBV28 ASSPKREQETQY
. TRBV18 ASSPSRGETQY
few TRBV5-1 ASSSGPDTYEQY
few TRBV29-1 SGRRALSWDTEAF
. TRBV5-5 ASSLGQFRTEAF
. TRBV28 ASSLPTSGRVNEQF